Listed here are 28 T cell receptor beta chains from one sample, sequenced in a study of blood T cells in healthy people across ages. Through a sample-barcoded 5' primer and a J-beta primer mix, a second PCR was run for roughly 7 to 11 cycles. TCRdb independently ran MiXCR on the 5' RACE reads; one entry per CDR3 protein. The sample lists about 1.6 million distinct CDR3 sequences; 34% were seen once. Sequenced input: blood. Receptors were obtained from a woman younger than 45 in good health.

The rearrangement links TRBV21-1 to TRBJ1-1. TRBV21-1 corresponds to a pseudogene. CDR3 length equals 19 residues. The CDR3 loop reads CASSKGIVPGLPMNTEAFF. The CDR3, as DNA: TGTGCCAGCAGCAAAGGAATTGTTCCGGGTCTACCAATGAACACTGAAGCTTTCTTT.

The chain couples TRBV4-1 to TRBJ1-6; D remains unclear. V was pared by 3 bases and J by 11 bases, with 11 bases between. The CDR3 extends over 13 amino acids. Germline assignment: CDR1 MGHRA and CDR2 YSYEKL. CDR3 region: CASSQESLTPLHF. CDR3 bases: TGCGCCAGCAGCCAGGAATCCCTAACACCCCTCCACTTT.

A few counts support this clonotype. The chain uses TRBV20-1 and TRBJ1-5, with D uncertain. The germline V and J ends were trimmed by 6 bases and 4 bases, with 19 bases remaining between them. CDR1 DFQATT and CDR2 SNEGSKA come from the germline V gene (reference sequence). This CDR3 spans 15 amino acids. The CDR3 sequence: CSAPDPRRVNQPQHF. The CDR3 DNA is TGCAGTGCGCCAGATCCGCGGAGGGTGAATCAGCCCCAGCATTTT.

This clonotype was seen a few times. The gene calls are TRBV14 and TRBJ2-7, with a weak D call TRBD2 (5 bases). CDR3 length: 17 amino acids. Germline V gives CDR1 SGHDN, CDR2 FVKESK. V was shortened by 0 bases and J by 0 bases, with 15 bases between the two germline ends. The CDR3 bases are TGTGCCAGCAGCCAAGATTGGAGGCTCAGAAGCTCCTACGAGCAGTACTTC. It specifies CASSQDWRLRSSYEQYF.

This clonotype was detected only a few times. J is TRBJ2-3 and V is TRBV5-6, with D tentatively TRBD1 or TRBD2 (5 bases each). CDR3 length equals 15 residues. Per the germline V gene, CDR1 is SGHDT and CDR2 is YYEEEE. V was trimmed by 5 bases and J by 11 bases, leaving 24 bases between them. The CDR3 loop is CASRPIEEGDLMQYF. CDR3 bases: TGTGCCAGCAGGCCTATCGAGGAAGGGGACCTCATGCAGTATTTT.

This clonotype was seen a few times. The CDR3 DNA follows: TGCAGTGCCACCGCGAATTCACACGAGCAGTACTTC. Protein sequence: CSATANSHEQYF. The chain links TRBV20-1 to TRBJ2-7, with D unresolved. The V and J ends lost 6 bases and 5 bases respectively, with 14 bases between them. The germline V gene encodes CDR1 DFQATT and CDR2 SNEGSKA (reference sequence). The CDR3 totals 12 residues.

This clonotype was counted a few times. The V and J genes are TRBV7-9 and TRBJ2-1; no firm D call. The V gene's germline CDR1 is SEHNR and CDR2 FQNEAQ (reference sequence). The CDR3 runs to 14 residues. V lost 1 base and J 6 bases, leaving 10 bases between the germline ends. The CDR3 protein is CASSLGVPGNEQFF. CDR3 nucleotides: TGTGCCAGCAGCTTAGGGGTCCCCGGCAATGAGCAGTTCTTC.

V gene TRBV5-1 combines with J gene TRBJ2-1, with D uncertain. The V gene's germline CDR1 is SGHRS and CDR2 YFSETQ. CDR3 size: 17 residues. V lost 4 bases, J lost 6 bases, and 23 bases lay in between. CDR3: CASSAGRAPGWSNEQFF. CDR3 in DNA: TGCGCCAGCAGCGCAGGACGGGCCCCGGGCTGGAGCAATGAGCAGTTCTTC.

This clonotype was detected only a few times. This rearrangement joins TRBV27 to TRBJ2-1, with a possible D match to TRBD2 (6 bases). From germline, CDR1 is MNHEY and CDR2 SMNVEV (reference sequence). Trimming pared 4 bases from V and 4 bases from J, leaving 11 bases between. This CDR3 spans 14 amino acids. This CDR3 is CASSSLAAYNEQFF. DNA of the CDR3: TGTGCCAGCAGTTCATTAGCGGCGTACAATGAGCAGTTCTTC.

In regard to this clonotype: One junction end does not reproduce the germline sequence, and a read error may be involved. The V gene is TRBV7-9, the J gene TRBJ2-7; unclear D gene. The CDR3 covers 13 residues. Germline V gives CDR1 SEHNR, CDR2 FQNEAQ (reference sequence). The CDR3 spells CASSFGSSCEQYF. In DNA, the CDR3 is TGTGCCAGCAGCTTCGGCAGCTCCTGCGAGCAGTACTTC. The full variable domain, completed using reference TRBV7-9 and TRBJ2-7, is DTGVSQNPRHKITKRGQNVTFRCDPISEHNRLYWYRQTLGQGPEFLTYFQNEAQLEKSRLLSDRFSAERPKGSFSTLEIQRTEQGDSAMYLCASSFGSSCEQYFGPGTRLTVT.

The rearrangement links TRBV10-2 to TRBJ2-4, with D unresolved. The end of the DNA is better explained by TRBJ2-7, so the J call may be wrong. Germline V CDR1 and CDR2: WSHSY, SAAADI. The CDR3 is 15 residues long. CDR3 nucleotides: TGCGCCAGCAGTGAGTCGACTTTTAGAGGTCTCGAGCAGTACTTC. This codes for CASSESTFRGLEQYF.

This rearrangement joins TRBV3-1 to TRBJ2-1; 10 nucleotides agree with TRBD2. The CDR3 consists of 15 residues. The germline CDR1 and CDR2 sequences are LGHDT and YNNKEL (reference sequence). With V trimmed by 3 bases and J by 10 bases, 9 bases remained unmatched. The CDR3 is CASSHPGTSVGEQFF. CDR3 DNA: TGTGCCAGCAGCCACCCCGGGACTAGCGTTGGGGAGCAGTTCTTC.

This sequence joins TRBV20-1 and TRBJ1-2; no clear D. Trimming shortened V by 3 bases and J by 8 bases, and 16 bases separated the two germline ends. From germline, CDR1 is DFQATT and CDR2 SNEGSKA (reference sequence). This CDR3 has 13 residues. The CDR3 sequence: CSASGGILRGYTF. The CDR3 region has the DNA TGCAGTGCTAGTGGAGGGATTTTAAGAGGCTACACCTTC.

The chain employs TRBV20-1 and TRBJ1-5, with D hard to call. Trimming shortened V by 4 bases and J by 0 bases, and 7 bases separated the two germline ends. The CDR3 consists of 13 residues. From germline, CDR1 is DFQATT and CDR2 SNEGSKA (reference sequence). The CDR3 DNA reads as TGCAGTGCTACAGCATATAGCAATCAGCCCCAGCATTTT. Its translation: CSATAYSNQPQHF.

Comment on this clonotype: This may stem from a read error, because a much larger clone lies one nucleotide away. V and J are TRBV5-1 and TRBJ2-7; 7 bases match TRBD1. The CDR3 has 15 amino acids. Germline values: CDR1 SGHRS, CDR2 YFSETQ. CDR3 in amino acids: CPSSERDRITYEQYF. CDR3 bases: TGCCCCAGCAGCGAACGGGACAGAATAACCTACGAGCAGTACTTC.

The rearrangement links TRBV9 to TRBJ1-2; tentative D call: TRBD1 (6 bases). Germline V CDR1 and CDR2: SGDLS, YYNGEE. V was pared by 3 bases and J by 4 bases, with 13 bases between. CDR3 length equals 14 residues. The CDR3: CASSAGTMGYGYTF. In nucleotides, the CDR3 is TGTGCCAGCAGCGCGGGGACAATGGGCTATGGCTACACCTTC.

The CDR3 sequence: CASSNPGQSSGNTIYF. The CDR3, as DNA: TGCGCCAGCAGCAATCCGGGACAGTCCTCTGGAAACACCATATATTTT. V gene TRBV4-1 combines with J gene TRBJ1-3; 7 bases line up with TRBD1. This CDR3 is 16 amino acids long. The J segment lost 0 bases and the V segment lost 5 bases, leaving 7 bases of the junction unmatched. Germline values: CDR1 MGHRA, CDR2 YSYEKL.

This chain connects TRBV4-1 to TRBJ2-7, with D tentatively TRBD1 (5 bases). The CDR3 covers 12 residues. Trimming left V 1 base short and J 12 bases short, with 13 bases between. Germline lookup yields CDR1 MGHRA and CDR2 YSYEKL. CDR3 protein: CASSQVGAWLYF. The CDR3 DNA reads TGCGCCAGCAGCCAAGTTGGGGCCTGGCTGTACTTC.

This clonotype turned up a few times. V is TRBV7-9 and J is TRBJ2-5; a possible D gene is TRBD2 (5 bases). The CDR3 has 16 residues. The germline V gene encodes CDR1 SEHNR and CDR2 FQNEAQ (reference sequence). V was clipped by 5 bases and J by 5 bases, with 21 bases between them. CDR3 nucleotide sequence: TGTGCCAGCAGCCCCGGACGGGCTGGCGGGCGGGAGACCCAGTACTTC. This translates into CASSPGRAGGRETQYF.

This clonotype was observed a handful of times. CDR3 residues: CSARDVGTKLTEAFF. CDR3 nucleotides: TGCAGTGCTAGAGATGTTGGGACTAAGCTCACTGAAGCTTTCTTT. This chain connects TRBV20-1 to TRBJ1-1; the D gene is possibly TRBD1 (5 bases). In germline, CDR1 is DFQATT, CDR2 SNEGSKA (reference sequence). This CDR3 contains 15 residues. The ends were cut back, 0 bases at V and 4 bases at J, with 15 bases in the middle.

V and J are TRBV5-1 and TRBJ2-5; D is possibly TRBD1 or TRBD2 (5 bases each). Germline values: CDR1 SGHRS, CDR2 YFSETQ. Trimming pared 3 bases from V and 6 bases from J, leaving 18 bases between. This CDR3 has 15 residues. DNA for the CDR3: TGCGCCAGCAGCTCGGGGCCCGTAAGGGGCAAGACCCAGTACTTC. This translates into CASSSGPVRGKTQYF.

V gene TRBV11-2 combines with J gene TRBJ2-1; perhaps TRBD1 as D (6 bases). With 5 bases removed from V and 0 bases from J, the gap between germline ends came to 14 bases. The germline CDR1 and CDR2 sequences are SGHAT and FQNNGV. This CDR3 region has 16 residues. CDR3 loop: CASSQGHLSSYNEQFF. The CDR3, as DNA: TGTGCCAGCAGCCAGGGGCATTTGAGCTCCTACAATGAGCAGTTCTTC. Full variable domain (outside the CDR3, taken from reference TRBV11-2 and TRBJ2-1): EAGVAQSPRYKIIEKRQSVAFWCNPISGHATLYWYQQILGQGPKLLIQFQNNGVVDDSQLPKDRFSAERLKGVDSTLKIQPAKLEDSAVYLCASSQGHLSSYNEQFFGPGTRLTVL.

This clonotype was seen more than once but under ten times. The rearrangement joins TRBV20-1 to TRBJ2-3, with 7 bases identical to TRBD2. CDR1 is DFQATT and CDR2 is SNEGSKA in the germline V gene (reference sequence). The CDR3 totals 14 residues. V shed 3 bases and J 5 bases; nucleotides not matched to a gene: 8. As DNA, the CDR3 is TGCAGTGCTAGTGACGAGCGGGGAGGAGATACGCAGTATTTT. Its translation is CSASDERGGDTQYF.

For the CDR3, the DNA is TGTGCCATCAGTGAGTCGAGCCCGTGGGATGAGCAGTTCTTC. Protein: CAISESSPWDEQFF. The chain has TRBV10-3 and TRBJ2-1; D is ambiguous. This CDR3 has 14 amino acids. V was shortened by 0 bases and J by 8 bases, with 11 bases between the two germline ends. Germline assignment: CDR1 ENHRY and CDR2 SYGVKD.

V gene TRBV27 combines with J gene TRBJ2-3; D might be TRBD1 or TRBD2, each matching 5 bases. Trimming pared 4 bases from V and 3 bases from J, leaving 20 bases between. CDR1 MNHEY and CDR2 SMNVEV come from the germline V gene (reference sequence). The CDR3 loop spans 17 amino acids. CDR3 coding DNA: TGTGCCAGCAGTTCGTACTCGAGGTGGGACGAGACAGATACGCAGTATTTT. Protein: CASSSYSRWDETDTQYF.

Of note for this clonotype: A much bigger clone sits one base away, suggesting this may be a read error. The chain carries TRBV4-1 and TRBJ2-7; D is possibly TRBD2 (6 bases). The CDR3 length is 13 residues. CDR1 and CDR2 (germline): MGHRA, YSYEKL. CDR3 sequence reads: CPSSQAEGSEQYF. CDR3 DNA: TGCCCCAGCAGCCAAGCGGAGGGTTCCGAGCAGTACTTC.

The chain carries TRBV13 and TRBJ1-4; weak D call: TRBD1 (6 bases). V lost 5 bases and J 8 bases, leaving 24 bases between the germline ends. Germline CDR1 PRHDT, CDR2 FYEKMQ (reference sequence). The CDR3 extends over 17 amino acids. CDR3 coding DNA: TGTGCCAGCAGCCGGGTCGGGGTAGGCAGGGGAGGGGAAAAACTGTTTTTT. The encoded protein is CASSRVGVGRGGEKLFF.

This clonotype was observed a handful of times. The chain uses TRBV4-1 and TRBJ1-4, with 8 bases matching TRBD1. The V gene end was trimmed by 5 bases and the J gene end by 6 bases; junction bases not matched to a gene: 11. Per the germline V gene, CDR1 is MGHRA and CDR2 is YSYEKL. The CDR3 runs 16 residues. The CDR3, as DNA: TGCGCCAGCAGCAAAGGAGACAGGGGTGGGGATGAAAAACTGTTTTTT. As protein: CASSKGDRGGDEKLFF.